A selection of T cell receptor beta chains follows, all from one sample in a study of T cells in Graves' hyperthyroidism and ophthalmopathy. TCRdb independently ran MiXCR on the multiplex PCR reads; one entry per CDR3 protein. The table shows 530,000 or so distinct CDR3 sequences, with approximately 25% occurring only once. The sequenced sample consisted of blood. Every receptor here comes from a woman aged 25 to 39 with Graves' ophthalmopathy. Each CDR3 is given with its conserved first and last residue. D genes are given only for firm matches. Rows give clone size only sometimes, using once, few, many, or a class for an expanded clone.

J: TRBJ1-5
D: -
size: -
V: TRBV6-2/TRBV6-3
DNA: TGTGCCACCTTGATGCCCCCCGGACAACCACCATATAGCAATCAGCCCCAGCATTTT
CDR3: CATLMPPGQPPYSNQPQHF

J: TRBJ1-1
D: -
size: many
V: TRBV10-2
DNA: TGCGCCAGCGCAGTAGGACGCAGGGGAGCTTTCTTT
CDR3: CASAVGRRGAFF

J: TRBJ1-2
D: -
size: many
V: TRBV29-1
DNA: TGCAGCGTCGGGGCTCTTAACTATGGCTACACCTTC
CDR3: CSVGALNYGYTF

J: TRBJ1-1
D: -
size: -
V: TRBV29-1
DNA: TGCAGCGTTGATCTGGGAGGGACTGATGCTTTCTTT
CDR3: CSVDLGGTDAFF

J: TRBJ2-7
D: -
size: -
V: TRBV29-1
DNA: TGCAGCGTTAAGGGGTCCTACGAGCAGTACTTC
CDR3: CSVKGSYEQYF

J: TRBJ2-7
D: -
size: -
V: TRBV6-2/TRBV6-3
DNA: TGTGCCAGCAGCGAACACAGGGGGGGCTACGAGCAGTACTTC
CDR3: CASSEHRGGYEQYF

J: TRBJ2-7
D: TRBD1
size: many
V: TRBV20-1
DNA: TGCAGTGCTAGAGATGGGGTGGGACAGATCTCCTACGAGCAGTACTTC
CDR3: CSARDGVGQISYEQYF

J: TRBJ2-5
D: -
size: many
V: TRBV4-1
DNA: TGCGCCAGCAGCCAAGGGATTCGAGAGACCCAGTACTTC
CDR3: CASSQGIRETQYF

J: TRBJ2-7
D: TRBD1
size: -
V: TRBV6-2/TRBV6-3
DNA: TGTGCCAGCAGTTACTTCGGGACAGGGGGCGGTCCCTCCTACGAGCAGTACTTC
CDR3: CASSYFGTGGGPSYEQYF

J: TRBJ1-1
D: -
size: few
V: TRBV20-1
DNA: TGCAGCCTAGATCAAGACACTGAAGCTTTCTTT
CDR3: CSLDQDTEAFF